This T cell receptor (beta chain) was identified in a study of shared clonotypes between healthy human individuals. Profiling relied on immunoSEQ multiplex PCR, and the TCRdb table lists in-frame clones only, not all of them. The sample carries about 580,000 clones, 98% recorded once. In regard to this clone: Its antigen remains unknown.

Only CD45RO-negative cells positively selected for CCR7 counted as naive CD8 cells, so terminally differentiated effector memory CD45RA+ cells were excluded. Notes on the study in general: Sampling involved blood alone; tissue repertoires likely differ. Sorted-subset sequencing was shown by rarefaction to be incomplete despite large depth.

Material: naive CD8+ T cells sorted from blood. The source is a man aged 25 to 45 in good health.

CDR3 in amino acids: CASSDLAGGRNEQFF. For the CDR3, the DNA is TGTGCCAGCAGCGACCTAGCGGGAGGGCGCAATGAGCAGTTCTTC. This chain joins TRBV5-4 and TRBJ2-1, with 12 nucleotides matching TRBD2. Germline CDR1 reads SGHNT; CDR2 reads YYREEE (reference sequence). The CDR3 runs 15 residues. V dropped 4 bases and J dropped 6; count of bases not matched to a gene: 5.